This record covers a single T cell receptor (beta chain). Measured with immunoSEQ multiplex PCR; TCRdb has only the in-frame clones, and not every one. The table includes about 210,000 clones, about 88% detected once. This sample was included in a study of blood T cell repertoires in COVID-19. Across the whole study: The analysed material was cDNA or gDNA that came from T cells, B-cell-depleted T cells, or PBMCs.

The length of the CDR3 is 15 residues. CDR1 is LNHDA, CDR2 SQIVND, per germline (reference sequence). V lost 5 bases to trimming and J lost 4 bases; unmatched junction nucleotides: 7. Sequences were obtained from peripheral blood. The sequence derives from a man between 65 and 85 years old with acute or convalescent COVID-19. The V and J genes are TRBV19 and TRBJ2-1, with TRBD1 identical over 8 bases. CDR3 protein: CASSGGQGVYNEQFF. As DNA, the CDR3 is TGTGCCAGTAGTGGTGGACAGGGTGTTTACAATGAGCAGTTCTTC.